This passage covers 7 T cell receptor beta chains from one sample sequenced in a study of beta chain features in type 1 diabetes. The whole isolated RNA underwent reverse transcription, so sequencing captured expressed TCRB transcripts. Some clones are missing from TCRdb's copy, which holds only in-frame ones; the method was immunoSEQ multiplex PCR. The sample lists around 330,000 clones, 9.5% to 11% occurring once. Specimen: naive CD4+ T cells from blood. Receptors were obtained from a woman in her 30s in good health.

V usage is TRBV19 and J usage is TRBJ2-1; 9 bases agree with TRBD2. Trimming took 10 bases from V and 5 from J; bases not matched to a gene: 6. CDR3 size: 13 residues. Germline V gene data show CDR1 as LNHDA and CDR2 as SQIVND (reference sequence). Here the CDR3 DNA reads TGTGCCATTACCGGGACTAGCCACAATGAGCAGTTCTTC. It is translated as CAITGTSHNEQFF.

In its sample, this clone was seen a few times. V and J are TRBV9 and TRBJ2-2, with TRBD1 identical over 10 bases. V lost 0 bases and J lost 4; bases outside the gene matches: 9. The CDR3 consists of 18 residues. CDR1 is SGDLS and CDR2 is YYNGEE in the germline V gene. The CDR3 spells CASSVDGQGVLSTGELFF. CDR3 bases: TGTGCCAGCAGCGTAGACGGACAGGGGGTATTGAGCACCGGGGAGCTGTTTTTT.

The V call is TRBV7-2, the J call TRBJ2-7; 7 positions agree with TRBD1. In germline, CDR1 is SGHTA, CDR2 FQGNSA. The V gene end was trimmed by 1 base and the J gene end by 6 bases; junction bases not matched to a gene: 9. The CDR3 is 15 amino acids. The CDR3 DNA follows: TGTGCCAGCAGCTTAGAGGGGGACAGAGGTTCCGAGCAGTACTTC. Amino acids: CASSLEGDRGSEQYF.

This clone was seen only a few times. The chain has TRBV14 and TRBJ2-2; the D is unclear. Looked up from germline, CDR1 is SGHDN and CDR2 is FVKESK. The CDR3 runs 14 residues. Trimming pared 1 base from V and 2 bases from J, leaving 5 bases between. In DNA, the CDR3 is TGTGCCAGCAGCCAAGGACACAACACCGGGGAGCTGTTTTTT. Encoded protein: CASSQGHNTGELFF.

This clone was detected only a few times. The CDR3, as DNA: TGTGCCAGCAGCCCCCACACAGGGGCCGGGGCCAACGTCCTGACTTTC. Its protein product is CASSPHTGAGANVLTF. The rearrangement uses TRBV9 and TRBJ2-6; 7 bases fit TRBD1. V shed 4 bases and J 4 bases; nucleotides not matched to a gene: 8. This CDR3 is 16 amino acids long. Germline V CDR1 and CDR2: SGDLS, YYNGEE.

This clone was seen at least ten times. The chain is built from TRBV4-3 and TRBJ1-3, with no clear D. CDR1 is LGHNA and CDR2 is YSLEER in the germline V gene. Trimming left V 1 base short and J 3 bases short, with 7 bases between. CDR3 length: 14 amino acids. CDR3 nucleotide sequence: TGCGCCAGCAGCCAAGGGTCAGATGGAAACACCATATATTTT. Protein: CASSQGSDGNTIYF.

The CDR3 region is CASSPRLGGYFEQYF. The CDR3 DNA sequence: TGTGCCAGCAGCCCCCGTCTGGGGGGGTACTTCGAGCAGTACTTC. The chain uses TRBV7-9 and TRBJ2-7, with 7 bases lining up with TRBD2. The germline gives CDR1 SEHNR, CDR2 FQNEAQ (reference sequence). The V segment lost 5 bases and the J segment 6 bases; nucleotides outside the gene matches: 13. CDR3 length equals 15 residues.